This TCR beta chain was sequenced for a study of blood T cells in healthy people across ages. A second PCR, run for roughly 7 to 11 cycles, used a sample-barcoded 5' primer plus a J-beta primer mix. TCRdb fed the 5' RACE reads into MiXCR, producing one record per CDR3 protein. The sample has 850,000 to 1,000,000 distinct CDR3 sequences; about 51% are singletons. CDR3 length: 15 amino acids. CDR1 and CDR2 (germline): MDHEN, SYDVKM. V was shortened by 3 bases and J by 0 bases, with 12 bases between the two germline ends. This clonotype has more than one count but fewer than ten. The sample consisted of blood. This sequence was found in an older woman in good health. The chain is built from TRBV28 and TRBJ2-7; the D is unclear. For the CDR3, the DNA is TGTGCCAGCAGTTTGGTAGACGATAGCTCCTACGAGCAGTACTTC. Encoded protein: CASSLVDDSSYEQYF.